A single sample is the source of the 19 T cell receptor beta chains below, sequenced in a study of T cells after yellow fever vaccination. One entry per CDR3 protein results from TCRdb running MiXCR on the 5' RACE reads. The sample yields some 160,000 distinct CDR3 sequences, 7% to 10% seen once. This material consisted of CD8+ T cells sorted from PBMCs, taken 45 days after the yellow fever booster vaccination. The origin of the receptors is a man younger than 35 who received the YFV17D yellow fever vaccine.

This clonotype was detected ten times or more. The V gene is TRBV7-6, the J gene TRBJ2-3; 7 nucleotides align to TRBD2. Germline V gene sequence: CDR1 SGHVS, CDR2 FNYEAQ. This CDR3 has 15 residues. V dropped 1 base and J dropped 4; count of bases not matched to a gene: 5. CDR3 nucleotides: TGTGCCAGCAGCTTAGGGTCGGGGGGTTCAGATACGCAGTATTTT. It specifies CASSLGSGGSDTQYF.

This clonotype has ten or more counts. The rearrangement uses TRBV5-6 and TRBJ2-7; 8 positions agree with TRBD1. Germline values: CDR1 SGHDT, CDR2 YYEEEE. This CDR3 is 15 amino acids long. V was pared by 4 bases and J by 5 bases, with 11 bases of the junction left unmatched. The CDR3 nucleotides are TGTGCCAGCAGCGCAATCGGACAGGGACCCCACGAGCAGTACGTC. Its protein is CASSAIGQGPHEQYV.

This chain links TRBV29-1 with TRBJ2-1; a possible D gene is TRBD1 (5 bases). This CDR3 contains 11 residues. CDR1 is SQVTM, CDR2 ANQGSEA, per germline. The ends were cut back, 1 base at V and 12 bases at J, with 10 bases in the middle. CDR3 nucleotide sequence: TGCAGCGTTGAAGTTCAGGGTAGGCAGTTCTTC. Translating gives CSVEVQGRQFF.

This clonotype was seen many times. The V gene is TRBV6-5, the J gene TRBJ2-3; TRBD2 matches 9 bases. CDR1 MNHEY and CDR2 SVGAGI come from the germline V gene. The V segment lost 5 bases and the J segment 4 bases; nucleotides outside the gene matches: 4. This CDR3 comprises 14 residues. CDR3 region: CASSSGGTADTQYF. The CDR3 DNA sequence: TGTGCCAGCAGTAGCGGGGGGACCGCAGATACGCAGTATTTT.

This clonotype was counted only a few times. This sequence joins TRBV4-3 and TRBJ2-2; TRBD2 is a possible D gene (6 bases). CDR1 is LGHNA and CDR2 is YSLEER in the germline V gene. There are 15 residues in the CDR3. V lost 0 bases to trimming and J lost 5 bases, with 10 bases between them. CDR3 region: CASSQELAGTGELFF. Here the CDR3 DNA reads TGCGCCAGCAGCCAAGAACTAGCTGGAACCGGGGAGCTGTTTTTT.

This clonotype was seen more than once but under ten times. Here the CDR3 DNA reads TGTGCCAGCAGCCCGACTTCAGATACGCAGTATTTT. This sequence encodes CASSPTSDTQYF. The chain couples TRBV7-2 to TRBJ2-3; no reliable D call. Germline values: CDR1 SGHTA, CDR2 FQGNSA. Trimming stripped 5 bases from V and 4 bases from J, with 7 bases between. This CDR3 comprises 12 residues.

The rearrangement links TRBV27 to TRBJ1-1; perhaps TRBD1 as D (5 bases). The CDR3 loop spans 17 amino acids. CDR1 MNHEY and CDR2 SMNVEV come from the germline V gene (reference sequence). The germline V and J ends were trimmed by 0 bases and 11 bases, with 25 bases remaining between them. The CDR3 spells CASSLSAPGLTSRVAFF. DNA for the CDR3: TGTGCCAGCAGTTTATCTGCGCCAGGGCTTACCTCCCGGGTGGCTTTCTTT.

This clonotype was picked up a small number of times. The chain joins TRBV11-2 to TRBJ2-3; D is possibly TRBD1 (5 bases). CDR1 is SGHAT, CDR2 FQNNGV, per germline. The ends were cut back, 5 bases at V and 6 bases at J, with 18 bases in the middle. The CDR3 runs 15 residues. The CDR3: CASSAQPPGRDTQYF. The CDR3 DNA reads TGTGCCAGCAGCGCACAACCGCCAGGGCGGGATACGCAGTATTTT. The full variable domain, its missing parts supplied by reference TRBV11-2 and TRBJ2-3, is EAGVAQSPRYKIIEKRQSVAFWCNPISGHATLYWYQQILGQGPKLLIQFQNNGVVDDSQLPKDRFSAERLKGVDSTLKIQPAKLEDSAVYLCASSAQPPGRDTQYFGPGTRLTVL.

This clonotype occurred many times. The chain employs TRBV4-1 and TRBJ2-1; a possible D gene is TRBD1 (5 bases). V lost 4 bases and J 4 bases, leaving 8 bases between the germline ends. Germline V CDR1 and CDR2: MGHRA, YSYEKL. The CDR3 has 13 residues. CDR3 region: CASSPTVYNEQFF. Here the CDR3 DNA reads TGCGCCAGCAGCCCGACAGTGTACAATGAGCAGTTCTTC.

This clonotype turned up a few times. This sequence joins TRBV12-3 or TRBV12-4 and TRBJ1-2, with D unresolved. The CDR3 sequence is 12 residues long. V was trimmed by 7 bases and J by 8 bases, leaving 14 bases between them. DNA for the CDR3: TGTGCCAGCACTCCAGGTTCTATGGGCTACACCTTC. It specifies CASTPGSMGYTF.

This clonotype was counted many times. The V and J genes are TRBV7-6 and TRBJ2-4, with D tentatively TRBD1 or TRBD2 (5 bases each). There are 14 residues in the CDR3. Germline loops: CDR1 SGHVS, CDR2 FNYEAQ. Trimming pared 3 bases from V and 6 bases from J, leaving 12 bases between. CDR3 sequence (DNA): TGTGCCAGCAGCTTGGGGACGAGGGGAAACATTCAGTACTTC. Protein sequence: CASSLGTRGNIQYF.

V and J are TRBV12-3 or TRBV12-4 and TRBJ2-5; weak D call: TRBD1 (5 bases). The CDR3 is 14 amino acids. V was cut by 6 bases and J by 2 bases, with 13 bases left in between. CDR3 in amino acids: CASSPFQGQETQYF. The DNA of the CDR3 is TGTGCCAGCAGCCCGTTCCAGGGACAAGAGACCCAGTACTTC.

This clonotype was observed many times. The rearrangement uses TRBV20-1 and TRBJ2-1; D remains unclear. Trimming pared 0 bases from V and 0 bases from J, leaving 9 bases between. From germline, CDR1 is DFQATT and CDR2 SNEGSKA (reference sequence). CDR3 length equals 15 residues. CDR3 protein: CSAREETLSYNEQFF. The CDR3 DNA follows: TGCAGTGCTAGAGAGGAAACTCTCTCCTACAATGAGCAGTTCTTC.

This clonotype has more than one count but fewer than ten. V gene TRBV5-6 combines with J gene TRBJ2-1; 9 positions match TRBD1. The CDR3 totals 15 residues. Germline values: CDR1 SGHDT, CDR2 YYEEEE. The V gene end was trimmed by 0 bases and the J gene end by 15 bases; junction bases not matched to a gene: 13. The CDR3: CASSLGGTGKGYGFF. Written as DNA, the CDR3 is TGTGCCAGCAGCTTGGGGGGGACAGGGAAAGGGTATGGGTTCTTC. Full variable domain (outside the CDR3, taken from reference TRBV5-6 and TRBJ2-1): DAGVTQSPTHLIKTRGQQVTLRCSPKSGHDTVSWYQQALGQGPQFIFQYYEEEERQRGNFPDRFSGHQFPNYSSELNVNALLLGDSALYLCASSLGGTGKGYGFFGPGTRLTVL.

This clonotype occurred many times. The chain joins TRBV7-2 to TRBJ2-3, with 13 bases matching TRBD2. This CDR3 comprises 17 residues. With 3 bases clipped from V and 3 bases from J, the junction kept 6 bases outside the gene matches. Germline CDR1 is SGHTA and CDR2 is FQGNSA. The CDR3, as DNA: TGTGCCAGCAGCTTCCTCCGACTAGCGGGGGGTACAGATACGCAGTATTTT. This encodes CASSFLRLAGGTDTQYF. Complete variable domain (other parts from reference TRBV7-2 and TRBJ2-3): GAGVSQSPSNKVTEKGKDVELRCDPISGHTALYWYRQSLGQGLEFLIYFQGNSAPDKSGLPSDRFSAERTGGSVSTLTIQRTQQEDSAVYLCASSFLRLAGGTDTQYFGPGTRLTVL.

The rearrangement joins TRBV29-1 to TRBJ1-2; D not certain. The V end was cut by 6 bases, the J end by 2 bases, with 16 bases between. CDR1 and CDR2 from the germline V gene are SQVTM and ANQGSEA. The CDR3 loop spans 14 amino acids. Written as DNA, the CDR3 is TGCAGCGTGTGGGGTTGGGGAGTAAACTATGGCTACACCTTC. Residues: CSVWGWGVNYGYTF.

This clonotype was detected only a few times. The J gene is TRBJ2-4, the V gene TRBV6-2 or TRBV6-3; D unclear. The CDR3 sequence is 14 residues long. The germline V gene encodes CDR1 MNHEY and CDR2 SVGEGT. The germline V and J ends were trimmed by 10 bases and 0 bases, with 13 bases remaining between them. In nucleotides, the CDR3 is TGTGCCACCTCAAGCGAGTTAGCCAAAAACATTCAGTACTTC. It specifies CATSSELAKNIQYF.

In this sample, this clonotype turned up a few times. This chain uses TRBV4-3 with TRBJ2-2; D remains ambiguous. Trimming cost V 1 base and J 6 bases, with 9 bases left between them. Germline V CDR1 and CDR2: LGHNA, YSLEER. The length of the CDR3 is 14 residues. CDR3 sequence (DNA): TGCGCCAGCAGCCAAGGCCCACTGGCCGGGGAGCTGTTTTTT. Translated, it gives CASSQGPLAGELFF.

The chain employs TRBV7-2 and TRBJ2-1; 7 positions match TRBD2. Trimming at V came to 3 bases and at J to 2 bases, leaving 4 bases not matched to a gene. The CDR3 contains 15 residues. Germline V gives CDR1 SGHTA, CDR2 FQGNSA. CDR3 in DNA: TGTGCCAGCAGCTTGCTGGGGGGGGCCTACAATGAGCAGTTCTTC. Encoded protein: CASSLLGGAYNEQFF.